The rows below give T cell receptor beta chains drawn from one sample of a study of shared clonotypes between healthy human individuals. Sequenced by immunoSEQ multiplex PCR; TCRdb stores in-frame clones only, minus some. The sample consists of about 470,000 clones, roughly 77% of them appearing once. Sequenced material: PBMCs. Receptors were obtained from a woman in her thirties or forties in good health. Some clones in this sample may be carry-over from other donors' samples. CDR3s include the opening cysteine and the closing phenylalanine or tryptophan. The order of the fields is D gene, J gene, clone size, V gene, CDR3 protein, CDR3 DNA. The D gene is left open where the match is weak. Size values are once, few and many counts, or a class for expanded clones, and some rows have none.

>NA|TRBJ1-3|NA|TRBV14
CASSQDIGHYGNTIYF
TGTGCCAGCAGCCAAGACATCGGACACTATGGAAACACCATATATTTT
>NA|TRBJ1-3|medium-sized|TRBV14
CASSQELQSSGNTIYF
TGTGCCAGCAGCCAAGAATTGCAGAGCTCTGGAAACACCATATATTTT
>TRBD1|TRBJ2-5|NA|TRBV5-1
CASSRGQGGQETQYF
TGCGCCAGCAGCCGCGGACAGGGGGGCCAGGAGACCCAGTACTTC
>TRBD2|TRBJ2-2|NA|TRBV12-5
CASGASGRKGANTGELFF
TGTGCTAGTGGTGCATCCGGGAGGAAGGGAGCCAACACCGGGGAGCTGTTTTTT
>TRBD2|TRBJ2-2|NA|TRBV15
CATSRGLAGGGTGELFF
TGTGCCACCAGCAGAGGCCTAGCGGGAGGAGGGACCGGGGAGCTGTTTTTT
>NA|TRBJ2-2|NA|TRBV7-9
CASSSPRDGGKGVLFF
TGTGCCAGCAGCTCGCCCAGGGACGGAGGGAAAGGGGTGCTGTTTTTT
>NA|TRBJ1-3|NA|TRBV5-1
CASSLGASLDGNTIYF
TGCGCCAGCAGCTTGGGTGCTAGCCTGGACGGAAACACCATATATTTT
>NA|TRBJ2-1|NA|TRBV7-3
CASSLSGDAYNEQFF
TGTGCCAGCAGCTTATCCGGGGACGCCTACAATGAGCAGTTCTTC
>NA|TRBJ1-1|NA|TRBV18
CASSPQGWDTEAFF
TGTGCCAGCTCACCACAGGGGTGGGACACTGAAGCTTTCTTT
>NA|TRBJ2-7|NA|TRBV19
CASSITGANEQYF
TGTGCCAGTAGTATTACGGGAGCCAACGAGCAGTACTTC
>NA|TRBJ1-5|few|TRBV28
CASEEESSNQPQHF
TGTGCCAGCGAGGAAGAGTCTAGCAATCAGCCCCAGCATTTT
>NA|TRBJ2-7|many|TRBV11-2
CASSTGAPRRDEQYF
TGTGCCAGCAGCACCGGGGCCCCAAGACGAGACGAGCAGTACTTC
>TRBD1|TRBJ2-3|NA|TRBV2
CASSGQGRDTQYF
TGTGCCAGCAGCGGACAGGGGAGAGATACGCAGTATTTT
>NA|TRBJ2-3|NA|TRBV2
CASSGQPTGSDTQYF
TGTGCCAGCAGTGGACAACCGACGGGTTCCGATACGCAGTATTTT
>NA|TRBJ1-1|NA|TRBV28
CASSLRPTTEAFF
TGTGCCAGCAGTCTCAGACCTACGACTGAAGCTTTCTTT
>TRBD2|TRBJ2-3|many|TRBV2
CASKILAGGPGTQYF
TGTGCCAGCAAGATTTTAGCGGGAGGGCCTGGTACGCAGTATTTT
>NA|TRBJ1-6|NA|TRBV27
CASRRNNSPLHF
TGTGCCAGCAGGAGAAATAATTCACCCCTCCACTTT
>NA|TRBJ2-3|NA|TRBV7-2
CASSPSFLTDTQYF
TGTGCCAGCAGCCCATCTTTCCTGACAGATACGCAGTATTTT
>TRBD2|TRBJ2-1|NA|TRBV9
CASSVEGTSRGYNEQFF
TGTGCCAGCAGCGTCGAGGGGACTAGCAGGGGTTACAATGAGCAGTTCTTC
>NA|TRBJ2-7|NA|TRBV11-3
CASSFLRYSPYEQYF
TGTGCCAGCAGTTTCCTCCGCTACTCACCCTACGAGCAGTACTTC
>NA|TRBJ2-5|NA|TRBV10-2
CASTVTGRETQYF
TGCGCCAGCACCGTAACAGGGAGAGAGACCCAGTACTTC
>TRBD2|TRBJ2-7|NA|TRBV5-1
CASSLALAGYEQYF
TGCGCCAGCAGCTTGGCACTAGCGGGATACGAGCAGTACTTC
>TRBD2|TRBJ2-3|NA|TRBV30
CAWNRLAGGKDTQYF
TGTGCCTGGAATCGACTAGCGGGAGGGAAGGATACGCAGTATTTT
>TRBD2|TRBJ2-7|few|TRBV27
CASSSPGTNSYEQYF
TGTGCCAGCAGTTCCCCCGGGACTAACTCCTACGAGCAGTACTTC
>NA|TRBJ1-1|NA|TRBV7-9
CASSLVSGGHTEAFF
TGTGCCAGCAGCTTAGTCTCAGGAGGGCACACTGAAGCTTTCTTT
>TRBD2|TRBJ2-1|NA|TRBV6-6
CASSYPLAGGLNEQFF
TGTGCCAGCAGTTACCCCCTAGCGGGAGGTTTGAATGAGCAGTTCTTC
>TRBD1|TRBJ2-2|NA|TRBV2
CASSLMTGRNTGELFF
TGTGCCAGCAGCCTGATGACAGGGAGGAACACCGGGGAGCTGTTTTTT
>NA|TRBJ2-1|NA|TRBV7-9
CASSLGAQNNEQFF
TGTGCCAGCAGCTTAGGAGCGCAAAACAATGAGCAGTTCTTC
>NA|TRBJ1-3|NA|TRBV7-8
CASSSRWGFGNTIYF
TGTGCCAGCAGCTCAAGATGGGGGTTTGGAAACACCATATATTTT
>NA|TRBJ2-6|NA|TRBV7-7
CASSLSAGANVLTF
TGTGCCAGCAGCCTTAGTGCTGGGGCCAACGTCCTGACTTTC
>TRBD2|TRBJ2-5|NA|TRBV7-9
CASSPGIIAGGGETQYF
TGTGCCAGCAGCCCCGGTATAATAGCGGGAGGTGGAGAGACCCAGTACTTC